This is a list of T cell receptor beta chains from one sample in a study of blood T cell repertoires in COVID-19. Produced via immunoSEQ multiplex PCR; TCRdb's table is partial and in-frame only. The sample consists of around 250,000 clones, approximately 82% of them appearing once. Sequencing was done on a sample of peripheral blood. These receptors were taken from a woman aged 18-30 years with acute or convalescent COVID-19. CDR3s include the opening cysteine and the closing phenylalanine or tryptophan. A D gene is named only where the DNA matches it firmly. Only some rows state a clone size, as once, few, many or a class for expanded clones.

d_call j_call cdr3_length clone_size v_call cdr3_aa cdr3_nt
NA TRBJ2-1 15 once TRBV3-1/TRBV3-2 CASSQDGQFGNEQFF TGTGCCAGCAGCCAAGATGGACAGTTCGGCAATGAGCAGTTCTTC
NA TRBJ1-2 14 NA TRBV28 CASSFGHSNYGYTF TGTGCCAGCAGTTTTGGACACTCTAACTATGGCTACACCTTC
NA TRBJ1-4 15 few TRBV19 CASSRAQGGGEKLFF TGTGCCAGTAGTAGGGCACAGGGCGGAGGTGAAAAACTGTTTTTT
NA TRBJ2-1 17 once TRBV4-3 CASSQGSSASSYNEQFF TGCGCCAGCAGCCAAGGCTCTAGCGCGAGCTCCTACAATGAGCAGTTCTTC
NA TRBJ2-7 16 NA TRBV10-3 CAIRGGPGVSGYEQYF TGTGCCATCAGGGGGGGACCGGGAGTCAGTGGGTACGAGCAGTACTTC
TRBD2 TRBJ2-3 15 NA TRBV28 CASALGLAGLLAQYF TGTGCCTCCGCCTTGGGACTAGCGGGACTACTGGCGCAGTATTTT
NA TRBJ1-3 13 NA TRBV6-6 CASKGHSGNTIYF TGTGCCAGCAAGGGGCACTCTGGAAACACCATATATTTT
TRBD1 TRBJ1-2 17 NA TRBV6-1 CASSEWTGTILVYGYTF TGTGCCAGCAGTGAGTGGACAGGGACCATACTAGTCTATGGCTACACCTTC
NA TRBJ2-1 16 NA TRBV5-6 CASSPPGLGTYNEQFF TGTGCCAGCAGCCCCCCGGGACTGGGGACCTACAATGAGCAGTTCTTC
TRBD1 TRBJ1-2 14 once TRBV7-9 CASSLVQGGYGYTF TGTGCCAGCAGCTTAGTACAGGGGGGATATGGCTACACCTTC
NA TRBJ2-7 16 few TRBV5-5 CASSLAGGQAVYEQYF TGTGCCAGCAGCTTGGCCGGCGGGCAGGCGGTTTACGAGCAGTACTTC
NA TRBJ1-5 14 NA TRBV28 CASRPGGDGQPQHF TGTGCCAGCAGACCGGGAGGGGACGGTCAGCCCCAGCATTTT
NA TRBJ1-1 16 NA TRBV19 CASTIGQITMNTEAFF TGTGCCAGTACCATAGGACAGATTACGATGAACACTGAAGCTTTCTTT
TRBD1 TRBJ2-2 15 NA TRBV10-3 CAIRNWDRNTGELFF TGTGCCATCAGGAACTGGGACAGGAACACCGGGGAGCTGTTTTTT
NA TRBJ2-7 15 NA TRBV4-2 CASSHDSLGPYEQYF TGTGCCAGCAGCCATGACTCTCTAGGCCCCTACGAGCAGTACTTC
NA TRBJ1-3 19 NA TRBV21-1 CASIIARGAGICSGNTIYF TGTGCCAGCATAATTGCCCGGGGGGCTGGGATTTGCTCTGGAAACACCATATATTTT
TRBD1 TRBJ2-3 15 few TRBV11-2 CASSKHRGDTDTQYF TGTGCCAGCAGCAAACACAGGGGCGACACAGATACGCAGTATTTT